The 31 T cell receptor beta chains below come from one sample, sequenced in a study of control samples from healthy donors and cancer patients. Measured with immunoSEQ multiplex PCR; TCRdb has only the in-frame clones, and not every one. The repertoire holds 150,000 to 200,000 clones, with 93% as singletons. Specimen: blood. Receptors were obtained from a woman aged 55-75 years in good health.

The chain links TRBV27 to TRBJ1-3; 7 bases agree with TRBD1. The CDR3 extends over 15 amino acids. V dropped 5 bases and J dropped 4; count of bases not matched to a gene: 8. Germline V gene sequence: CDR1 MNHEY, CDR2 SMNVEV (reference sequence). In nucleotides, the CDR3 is TGTGCCAGCAGTGCGACCGGGACAGCAGGAAACACCATATATTTT. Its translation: CASSATGTAGNTIYF.

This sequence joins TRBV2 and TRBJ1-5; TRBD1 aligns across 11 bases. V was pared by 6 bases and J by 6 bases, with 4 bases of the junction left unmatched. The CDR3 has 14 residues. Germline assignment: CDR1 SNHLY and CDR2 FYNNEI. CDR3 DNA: TGTGCCAGCAGCGGGACAGGGGGTGTTCAGCCCCAGCATTTT. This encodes CASSGTGGVQPQHF.

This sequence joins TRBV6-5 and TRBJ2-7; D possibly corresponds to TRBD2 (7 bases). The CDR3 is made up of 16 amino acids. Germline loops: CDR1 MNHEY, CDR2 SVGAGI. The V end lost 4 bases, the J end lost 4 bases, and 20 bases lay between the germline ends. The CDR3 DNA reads TGTGCCAGCAGTTCCTGGGGAGGGGAAGGGGGTTACGAGCAGTACTTC. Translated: CASSSWGGEGGYEQYF.

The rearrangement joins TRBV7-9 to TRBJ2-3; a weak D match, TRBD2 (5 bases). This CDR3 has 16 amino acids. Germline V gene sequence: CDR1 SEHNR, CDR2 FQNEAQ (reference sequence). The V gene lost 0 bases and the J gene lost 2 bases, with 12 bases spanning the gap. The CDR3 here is CASSLAEVQNTDTQYF. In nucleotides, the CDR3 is TGTGCCAGCAGCTTAGCGGAGGTACAGAACACAGATACGCAGTATTTT.

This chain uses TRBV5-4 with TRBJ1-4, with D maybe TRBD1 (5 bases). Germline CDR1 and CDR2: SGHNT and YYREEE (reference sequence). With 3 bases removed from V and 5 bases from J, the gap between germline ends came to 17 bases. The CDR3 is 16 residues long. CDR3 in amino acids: CASSSPEGLKNEKLFF. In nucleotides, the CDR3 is TGTGCCAGCAGCTCACCGGAGGGGCTCAAGAATGAAAAACTGTTTTTT.

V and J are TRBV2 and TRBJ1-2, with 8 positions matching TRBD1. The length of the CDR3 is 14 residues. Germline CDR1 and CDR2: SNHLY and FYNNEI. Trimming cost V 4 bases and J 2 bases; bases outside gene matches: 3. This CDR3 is CASSAGTGNYGYTF. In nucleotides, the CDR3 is TGTGCCAGCAGTGCCGGGACAGGAAACTATGGCTACACCTTC.

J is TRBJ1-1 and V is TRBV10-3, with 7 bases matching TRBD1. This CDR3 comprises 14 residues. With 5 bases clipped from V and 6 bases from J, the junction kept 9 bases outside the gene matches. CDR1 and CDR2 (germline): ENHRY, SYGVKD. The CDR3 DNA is TGTGCCATCAGTAAACGGACAGGCCGGGCTGAAGCTTTCTTT. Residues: CAISKRTGRAEAFF.

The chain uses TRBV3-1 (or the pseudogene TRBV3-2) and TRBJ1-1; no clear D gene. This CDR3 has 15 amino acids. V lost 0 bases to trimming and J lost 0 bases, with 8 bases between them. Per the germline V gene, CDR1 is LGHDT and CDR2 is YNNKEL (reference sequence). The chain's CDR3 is CASSQEKGLNTEAFF. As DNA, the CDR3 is TGTGCCAGCAGCCAAGAGAAGGGATTGAACACTGAAGCTTTCTTT.

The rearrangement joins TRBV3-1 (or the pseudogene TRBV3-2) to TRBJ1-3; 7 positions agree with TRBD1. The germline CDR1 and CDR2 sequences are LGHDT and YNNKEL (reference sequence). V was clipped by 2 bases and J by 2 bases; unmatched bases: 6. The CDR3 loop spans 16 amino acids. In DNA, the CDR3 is TGTGCCAGCAGCCAAATAGGGGGCGTCACTGGAAACACCATATATTTT. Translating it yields CASSQIGGVTGNTIYF.

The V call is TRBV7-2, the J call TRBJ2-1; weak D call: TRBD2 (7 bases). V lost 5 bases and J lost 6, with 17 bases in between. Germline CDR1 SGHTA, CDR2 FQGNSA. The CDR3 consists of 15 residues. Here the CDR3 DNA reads TGTGCCAGCAGCCCCCGGAGGGGGGGCCGCAATGAGCAGTTCTTC. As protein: CASSPRRGGRNEQFF.

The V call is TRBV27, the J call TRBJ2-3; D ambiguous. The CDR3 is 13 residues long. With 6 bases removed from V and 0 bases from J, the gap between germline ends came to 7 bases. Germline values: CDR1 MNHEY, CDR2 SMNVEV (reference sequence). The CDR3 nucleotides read TGTGCCAGCAGGCGACCTAGCACAGATACGCAGTATTTT. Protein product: CASRRPSTDTQYF.

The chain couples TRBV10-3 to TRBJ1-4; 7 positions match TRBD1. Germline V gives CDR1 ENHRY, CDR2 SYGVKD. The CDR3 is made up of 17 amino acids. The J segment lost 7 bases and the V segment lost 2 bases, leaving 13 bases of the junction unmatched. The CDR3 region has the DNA TGTGCCATCAGTGAGGGGACCTCAGGGGGGCATGGTGAAAAACTGTTTTTT. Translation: CAISEGTSGGHGEKLFF.

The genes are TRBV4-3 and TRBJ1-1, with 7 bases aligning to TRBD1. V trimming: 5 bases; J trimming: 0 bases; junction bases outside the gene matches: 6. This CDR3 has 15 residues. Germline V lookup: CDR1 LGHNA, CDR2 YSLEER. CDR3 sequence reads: CASSDRQGMNTEAFF. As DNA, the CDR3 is TGCGCCAGCAGCGACAGACAGGGCATGAACACTGAAGCTTTCTTT.

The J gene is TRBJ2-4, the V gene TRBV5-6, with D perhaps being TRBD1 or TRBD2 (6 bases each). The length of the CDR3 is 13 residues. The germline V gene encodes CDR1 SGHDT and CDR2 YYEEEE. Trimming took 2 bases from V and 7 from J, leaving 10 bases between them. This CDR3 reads CASSLRGLNIQYF. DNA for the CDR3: TGTGCCAGCAGCTTACGGGGGCTCAACATTCAGTACTTC. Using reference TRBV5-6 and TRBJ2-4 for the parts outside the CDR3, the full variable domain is DAGVTQSPTHLIKTRGQQVTLRCSPKSGHDTVSWYQQALGQGPQFIFQYYEEEERQRGNFPDRFSGHQFPNYSSELNVNALLLGDSALYLCASSLRGLNIQYFGAGTRLSVL.

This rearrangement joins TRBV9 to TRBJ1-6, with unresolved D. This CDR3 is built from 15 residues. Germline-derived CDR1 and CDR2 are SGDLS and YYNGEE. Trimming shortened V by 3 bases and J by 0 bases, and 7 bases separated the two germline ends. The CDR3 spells CASSARDSYNSPLHF. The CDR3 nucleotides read TGTGCCAGCAGCGCAAGGGACTCCTATAATTCACCCCTCCACTTT.

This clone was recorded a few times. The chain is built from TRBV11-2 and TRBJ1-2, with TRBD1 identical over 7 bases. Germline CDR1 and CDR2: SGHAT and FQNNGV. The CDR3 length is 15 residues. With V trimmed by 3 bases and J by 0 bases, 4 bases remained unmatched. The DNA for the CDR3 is TGTGCCAGCAGCTTCCCCAGGGGGGCTAACTATGGCTACACCTTC. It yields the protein CASSFPRGANYGYTF.

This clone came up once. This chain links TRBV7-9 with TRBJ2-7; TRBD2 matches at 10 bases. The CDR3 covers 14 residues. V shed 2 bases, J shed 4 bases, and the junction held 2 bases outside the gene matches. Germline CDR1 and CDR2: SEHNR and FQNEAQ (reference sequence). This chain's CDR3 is CASSLLAGEYEQYF. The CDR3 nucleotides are TGTGCCAGCAGCTTACTAGCGGGGGAGTACGAGCAGTACTTC.

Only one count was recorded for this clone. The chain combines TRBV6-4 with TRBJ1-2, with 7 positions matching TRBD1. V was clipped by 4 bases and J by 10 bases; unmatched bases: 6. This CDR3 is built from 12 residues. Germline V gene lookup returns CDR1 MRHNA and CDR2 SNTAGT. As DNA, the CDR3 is TGTGCCAGCAGTGGACAGGGTATGGTCTACACCTTC. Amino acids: CASSGQGMVYTF.

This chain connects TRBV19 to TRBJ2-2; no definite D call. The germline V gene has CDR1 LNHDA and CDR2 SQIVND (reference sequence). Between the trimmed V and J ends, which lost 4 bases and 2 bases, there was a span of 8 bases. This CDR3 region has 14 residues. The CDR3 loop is CASSNPPNTGELFF. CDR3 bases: TGTGCCAGTAGTAACCCTCCTAACACCGGGGAGCTGTTTTTT.

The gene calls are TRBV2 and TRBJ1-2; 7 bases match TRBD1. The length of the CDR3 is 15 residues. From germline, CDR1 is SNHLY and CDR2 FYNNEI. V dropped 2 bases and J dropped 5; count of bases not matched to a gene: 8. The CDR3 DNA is TGTGCCAGCAGTGAATCTGGTAGCAGGGGGTATGGCTACACCTTC. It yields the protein CASSESGSRGYGYTF.

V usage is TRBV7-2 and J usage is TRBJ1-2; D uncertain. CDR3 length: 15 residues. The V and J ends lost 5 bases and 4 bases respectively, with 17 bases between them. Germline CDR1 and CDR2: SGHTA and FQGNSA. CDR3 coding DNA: TGTGCCAGCAGCAGTCCCGGGAGCAGCCTCTATGGCTACACCTTC. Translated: CASSSPGSSLYGYTF. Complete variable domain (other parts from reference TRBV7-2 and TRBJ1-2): GAGVSQSPSNKVTEKGKDVELRCDPISGHTALYWYRQSLGQGLEFLIYFQGNSAPDKSGLPSDRFSAERTGGSVSTLTIQRTQQEDSAVYLCASSSPGSSLYGYTFGSGTRLTVV.

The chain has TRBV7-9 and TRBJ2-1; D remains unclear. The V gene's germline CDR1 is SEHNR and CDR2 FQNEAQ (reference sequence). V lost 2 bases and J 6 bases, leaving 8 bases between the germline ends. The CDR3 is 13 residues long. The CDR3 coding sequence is TGTGCCAGCAGCTTATTACAGTTCAATGAGCAGTTCTTC. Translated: CASSLLQFNEQFF.

The CDR3 sequence is CASSVWDRNEKLFF. Written as DNA, the CDR3 is TGTGCCAGCAGCGTCTGGGACAGGAATGAAAAACTGTTTTTT. The V gene is TRBV7-8, the J gene TRBJ1-4, with 8 bases matching TRBD1. Germline V lookup: CDR1 SGHVS, CDR2 FQNEAQ. This CDR3 is built from 14 residues. Germline trimming cut 5 bases from V and 5 bases from J; bases unmatched to any gene: 4.

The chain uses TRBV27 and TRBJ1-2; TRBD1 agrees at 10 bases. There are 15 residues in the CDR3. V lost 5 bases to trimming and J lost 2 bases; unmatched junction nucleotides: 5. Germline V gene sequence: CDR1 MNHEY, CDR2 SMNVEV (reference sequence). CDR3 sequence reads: CASSLRTGGNYGYTF. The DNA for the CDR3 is TGTGCCAGCAGTCTAAGGACAGGGGGAAACTATGGCTACACCTTC.

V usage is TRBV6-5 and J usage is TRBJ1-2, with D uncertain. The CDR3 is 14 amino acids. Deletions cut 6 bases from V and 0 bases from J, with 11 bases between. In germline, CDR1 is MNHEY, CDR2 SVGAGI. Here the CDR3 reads CASRADGTNYGYTF. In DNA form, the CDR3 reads TGTGCCAGCAGAGCCGACGGTACTAACTATGGCTACACCTTC.

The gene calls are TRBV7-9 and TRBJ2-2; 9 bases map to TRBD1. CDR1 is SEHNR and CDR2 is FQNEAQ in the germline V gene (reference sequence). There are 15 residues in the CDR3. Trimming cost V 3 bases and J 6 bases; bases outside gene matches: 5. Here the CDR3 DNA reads TGTGCCAGCAGCTTTTACAGGGGGCAGGCCGGGGAGCTGTTTTTT. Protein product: CASSFYRGQAGELFF.

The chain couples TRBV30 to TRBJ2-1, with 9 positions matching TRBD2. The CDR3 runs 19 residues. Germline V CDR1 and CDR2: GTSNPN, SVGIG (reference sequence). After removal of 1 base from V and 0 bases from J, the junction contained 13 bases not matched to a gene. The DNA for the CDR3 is TGTGCCTGGAGTGAAGAGGAGCGGGGGGCCCTCAGCTCCTACAATGAGCAGTTCTTC. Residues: CAWSEEERGALSSYNEQFF.

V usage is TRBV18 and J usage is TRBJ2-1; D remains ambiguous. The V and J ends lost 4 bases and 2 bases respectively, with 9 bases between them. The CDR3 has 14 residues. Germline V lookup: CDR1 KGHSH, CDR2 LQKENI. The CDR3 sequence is CASSHSLTYNEQFF. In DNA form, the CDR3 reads TGTGCCAGCTCACATAGCCTTACCTACAATGAGCAGTTCTTC.

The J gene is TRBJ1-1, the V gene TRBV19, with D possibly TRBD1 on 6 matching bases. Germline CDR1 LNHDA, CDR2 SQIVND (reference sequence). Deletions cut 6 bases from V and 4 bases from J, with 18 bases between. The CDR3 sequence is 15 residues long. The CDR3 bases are TGTGCCAGTAGCGTACAGGGCACCGTTGGCACTGAAGCTTTCTTT. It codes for CASSVQGTVGTEAFF.

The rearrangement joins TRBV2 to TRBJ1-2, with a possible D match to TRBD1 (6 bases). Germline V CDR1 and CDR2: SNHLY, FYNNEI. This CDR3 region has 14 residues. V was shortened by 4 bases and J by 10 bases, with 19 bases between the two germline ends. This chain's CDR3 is CASSGRGGREVYTF. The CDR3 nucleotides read TGTGCCAGCAGTGGACGGGGGGGCAGGGAGGTCTACACCTTC.

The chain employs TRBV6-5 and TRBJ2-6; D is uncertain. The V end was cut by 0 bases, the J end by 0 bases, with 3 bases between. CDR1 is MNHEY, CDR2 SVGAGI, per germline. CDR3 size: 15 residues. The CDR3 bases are TGTGCCAGCAGTTACTCGGTCTCTGGGGCCAACGTCCTGACTTTC. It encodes CASSYSVSGANVLTF.